This entry is about one T cell receptor beta chain. Its antigen is as yet unknown. The entry originates in a study of shared clonotypes between healthy human individuals. Template for every sorted-subset replicate PCR totaled roughly 210 ng DNA, some 30,000 T cell genomes. This table comes from immunoSEQ multiplex PCR, and its TCRdb copy is limited to in-frame clones, with some not included. Of some 2,000,000 clones detected, 85% to 95% appear once; the ten largest clones hold 0.1% to 0.15%. Broader study findings: Tissues were not sampled, only blood, and their repertoires likely differ.

V was pared by 0 bases and J by 7 bases, with 10 bases between. Per germline, CDR1 SGHDT and CDR2 YYEEEE. The CDR3 covers 14 residues. Each of the donors was a healthy adult who was HIV-negative and had not had a recent acute infection or vaccination. The sequence derives from a man aged 18 to 29 in good health. V usage is TRBV5-6 and J usage is TRBJ1-4; tentative D call: TRBD1 (5 bases). The sample was naive CD4+ T cells sorted from blood. Subset here: CD45RA+ positively selected. The CDR3 loop reads CASSLGGVREKLFF. As DNA, the CDR3 is TGTGCCAGCAGCTTGGGAGGGGTACGTGAAAAACTGTTTTTT. Full variable domain (remainder filled in from reference TRBV5-6 and TRBJ1-4): DAGVTQSPTHLIKTRGQQVTLRCSPKSGHDTVSWYQQALGQGPQFIFQYYEEEERQRGNFPDRFSGHQFPNYSSELNVNALLLGDSALYLCASSLGGVREKLFFGSGTQLSVL.